A selection of T cell receptor beta chains follows, all from one sample in a study of CD8 T cells in ankylosing spondylitis. TCRdb recomputed calls from the 5' RACE reads with MiXCR, one row per CDR3 protein. The sample includes some 220,000 distinct CDR3 sequences, about 7% of them seen just once. The sequenced sample was blood, either unsorted or a sorted T cell fraction (not recorded which). These TCRs come from a male donor with ankylosing spondylitis. CDR3s include the opening cysteine and the closing phenylalanine or tryptophan. Each record gives: V gene, D gene, J gene, CDR3 length, clone size, CDR3 DNA, CDR3 protein. D genes are given only for firm matches. Rows may omit the clone size; those that give it use once, few, many or a size class.

v_call: TRBV2
d_call: NA
j_call: TRBJ2-7
cdr3_length: 13
clone_size: few
cdr3_nt: TGTGCCAGCACCAGACCGGGACGGAGGGAGCAGTACTTC
cdr3_aa: CASTRPGRREQYF

v_call: TRBV3-1
d_call: NA
j_call: TRBJ1-1
cdr3_length: 17
clone_size: many
cdr3_nt: TGTGCCAGCAGCCAAGAGGTGCTTAGACACCCGAACACTGAAGCTTTCTTT
cdr3_aa: CASSQEVLRHPNTEAFF

v_call: TRBV14
d_call: TRBD2
j_call: TRBJ2-1
cdr3_length: 15
clone_size: many
cdr3_nt: TGTGCCAGCAGCCCACAGACTAGCGGGGGCAATGAGCAGTTCTTC
cdr3_aa: CASSPQTSGGNEQFF

v_call: TRBV15
d_call: TRBD2
j_call: TRBJ2-3
cdr3_length: 16
clone_size: NA
cdr3_nt: TGTGCCACCAGCAGAGATCGCGGGAGGATGATAGATACGCAGTATTTT
cdr3_aa: CATSRDRGRMIDTQYF

v_call: TRBV9
d_call: TRBD2
j_call: TRBJ2-1
cdr3_length: 16
clone_size: NA
cdr3_nt: TGTGCCAGCAGCGCTTGGACTAGCGGGGTAGACAATGAGCAGTTCTTC
cdr3_aa: CASSAWTSGVDNEQFF

v_call: TRBV12-3/TRBV12-4
d_call: NA
j_call: TRBJ2-1
cdr3_length: 12
clone_size: many
cdr3_nt: TGTGCCAGCAGACCGGACAGAAATGAGCAGTTCTTC
cdr3_aa: CASRPDRNEQFF

v_call: TRBV19
d_call: TRBD2
j_call: TRBJ2-1
cdr3_length: 22
clone_size: NA
cdr3_nt: TGTGCCAGTAGTCAATTAACCTACCCTAGCGGGAGGCTTTACCCTACCTACAATGAGCAGTTCTTC
cdr3_aa: CASSQLTYPSGRLYPTYNEQFF

v_call: TRBV20-1
d_call: NA
j_call: TRBJ1-1
cdr3_length: 14
clone_size: many
cdr3_nt: TGCAGTGCTAGAGAGAAGGGGTTTTACACTGAAGCTTTCTTT
cdr3_aa: CSAREKGFYTEAFF

v_call: TRBV10-1
d_call: TRBD2
j_call: TRBJ2-1
cdr3_length: 18
clone_size: many
cdr3_nt: TGCGCCAGCAGTCCGGGACTAGCGGGAGAAGGATCCTACAATGAGCAGTTCTTC
cdr3_aa: CASSPGLAGEGSYNEQFF

v_call: TRBV4-1
d_call: NA
j_call: TRBJ1-6
cdr3_length: 19
clone_size: many
cdr3_nt: TGCGCCAGCAGCCACCCCCGGACAGCACTCCGTGTGGGGGATTCGGGCCTCCACTTT
cdr3_aa: CASSHPRTALRVGDSGLHF

v_call: TRBV6-1
d_call: TRBD1
j_call: TRBJ1-5
cdr3_length: 15
clone_size: many
cdr3_nt: TGTGCCAGCGGCTTCCCTAGGGACAGCCATCAGCCCCAGCATTTT
cdr3_aa: CASGFPRDSHQPQHF

v_call: TRBV7-2
d_call: TRBD2
j_call: TRBJ2-7
cdr3_length: 15
clone_size: many
cdr3_nt: TGTGCCAGCAGCTCCCTGTCTAGCGGGGCCTACGAGCAGTACTTC
cdr3_aa: CASSSLSSGAYEQYF

v_call: TRBV3-1
d_call: TRBD2
j_call: TRBJ2-3
cdr3_length: 15
clone_size: NA
cdr3_nt: TGTGCCTGCAGCCAAGTAGCGGGGGTCACAGATACGCAGTATTTT
cdr3_aa: CACSQVAGVTDTQYF

v_call: TRBV4-1
d_call: NA
j_call: TRBJ2-4
cdr3_length: 15
clone_size: NA
cdr3_nt: TGCGCCAGCAGCCAAGTAGGGGGGGCCAAAAACATTCAGTACTTC
cdr3_aa: CASSQVGGAKNIQYF

v_call: TRBV20-1
d_call: TRBD2
j_call: TRBJ2-1
cdr3_length: 15
clone_size: few
cdr3_nt: TGCAGTGCTAGGACGGCGGGAGGTTCCTACAATGAGCAGTTCTTC
cdr3_aa: CSARTAGGSYNEQFF

v_call: TRBV28
d_call: TRBD1
j_call: TRBJ2-3
cdr3_length: 16
clone_size: few
cdr3_nt: TGTGCCAGCAGCCTTCCAGGACAGGATAGCACAGATACGCAGTATTTT
cdr3_aa: CASSLPGQDSTDTQYF

v_call: TRBV4-3
d_call: TRBD1
j_call: TRBJ2-1
cdr3_length: 14
clone_size: many
cdr3_nt: TGCGCCAGCAGCCAAGATCAGGGGGCCTATGAGCAGTTCTTC
cdr3_aa: CASSQDQGAYEQFF

v_call: TRBV29-1
d_call: TRBD1
j_call: TRBJ1-1
cdr3_length: 13
clone_size: many
cdr3_nt: TGCAGCGTTGGTTACAGGGGAGTCACTGAAGCTTTCTTT
cdr3_aa: CSVGYRGVTEAFF

v_call: TRBV4-2
d_call: TRBD1
j_call: TRBJ1-1
cdr3_length: 12
clone_size: many
cdr3_nt: TGTGCCAGCAGCCAAGCAGGGGGCAGGACTTTCTTT
cdr3_aa: CASSQAGGRTFF

v_call: TRBV10-3
d_call: NA
j_call: TRBJ1-2
cdr3_length: 12
clone_size: many
cdr3_nt: TGTGCCATCAGTGATGGACGCCCGACCTACACCTTC
cdr3_aa: CAISDGRPTYTF

v_call: TRBV21-1
d_call: NA
j_call: TRBJ2-1
cdr3_length: 15
clone_size: few
cdr3_nt: TGTGCCAGCAGAATACCGGGACAGGGGATCCATGAGCAGTTCTTC
cdr3_aa: CASRIPGQGIHEQFF

v_call: TRBV6-1
d_call: TRBD2
j_call: TRBJ2-2
cdr3_length: 15
clone_size: NA
cdr3_nt: TGTGCCAGCAGTGATCTCGGGGGGTACACCGGGGAGCTGTTTTTT
cdr3_aa: CASSDLGGYTGELFF

v_call: TRBV27
d_call: TRBD1
j_call: TRBJ1-2
cdr3_length: 15
clone_size: many
cdr3_nt: TGTGCCAGCAGTTTATCGGGACAGGGTCGCTATGGCTACACCTTC
cdr3_aa: CASSLSGQGRYGYTF

v_call: TRBV2
d_call: NA
j_call: TRBJ2-5
cdr3_length: 12
clone_size: NA
cdr3_nt: TGTGCCAGCGAGGGCCACGCAGAGACCCAGTACTTC
cdr3_aa: CASEGHAETQYF

v_call: TRBV4-2
d_call: NA
j_call: TRBJ2-1
cdr3_length: 15
clone_size: few
cdr3_nt: TGTGCCAGCAGCCCAGAAACCCGCTCCTACAATGAGCAGTTCTTC
cdr3_aa: CASSPETRSYNEQFF

v_call: TRBV5-1
d_call: NA
j_call: TRBJ2-5
cdr3_length: 14
clone_size: many
cdr3_nt: TGCGCCAGCAGTCGCGGCAGGGGCCAAGAGACCCAGTACTTC
cdr3_aa: CASSRGRGQETQYF

v_call: TRBV6-2/TRBV6-3
d_call: TRBD2
j_call: TRBJ2-3
cdr3_length: 18
clone_size: few
cdr3_nt: TGTGCCAGCAGCACCCCGGGAGGGAGCGGGCAAGGGACAGATACGCAGTATTTT
cdr3_aa: CASSTPGGSGQGTDTQYF

v_call: TRBV5-1
d_call: NA
j_call: TRBJ2-3
cdr3_length: 14
clone_size: many
cdr3_nt: TGCGCCAGCAGCTTGCCCATTGCTTTGGATACGCAGTATTTT
cdr3_aa: CASSLPIALDTQYF

v_call: TRBV2
d_call: NA
j_call: TRBJ2-5
cdr3_length: 15
clone_size: few
cdr3_nt: TGTGCCAGCACCAGGGGGGCAGTTCGCCAAGAGACCCAGTACTTC
cdr3_aa: CASTRGAVRQETQYF

v_call: TRBV29-1
d_call: TRBD2
j_call: TRBJ2-1
cdr3_length: 18
clone_size: many
cdr3_nt: TGCAGCGCCCAGGGACTAGCGGGAGGGATGGGCTCCTACAATGAGCAGTTCTTC
cdr3_aa: CSAQGLAGGMGSYNEQFF

v_call: TRBV7-9
d_call: TRBD2
j_call: TRBJ2-7
cdr3_length: 16
clone_size: many
cdr3_nt: TGTGCCAGCAGCAACCCCGGGGGGGGAAGCTCCTACGAGCAGTACTTC
cdr3_aa: CASSNPGGGSSYEQYF

v_call: TRBV7-9
d_call: NA
j_call: TRBJ1-2
cdr3_length: 11
clone_size: many
cdr3_nt: TGTGCCAGCAGCTTAGGGGATATCTACACCTTC
cdr3_aa: CASSLGDIYTF

v_call: TRBV7-9
d_call: TRBD1
j_call: TRBJ1-1
cdr3_length: 14
clone_size: many
cdr3_nt: TGTGCCAGCAGCTTAGTGACAGGGTATACTGAAGCTTTCTTT
cdr3_aa: CASSLVTGYTEAFF

v_call: TRBV27
d_call: TRBD1
j_call: TRBJ2-7
cdr3_length: 15
clone_size: many
cdr3_nt: TGTGCCAGCAGTTTGAGGGGGCGCAGGGTCTACGAGCAGTACTTC
cdr3_aa: CASSLRGRRVYEQYF

v_call: TRBV29-1
d_call: NA
j_call: TRBJ2-1
cdr3_length: 15
clone_size: many
cdr3_nt: TGCAGCGTTGTGGGGTCAGGGGCGGTGGGCAATGAGCAGTTCTTC
cdr3_aa: CSVVGSGAVGNEQFF

v_call: TRBV7-6
d_call: NA
j_call: TRBJ2-3
cdr3_length: 16
clone_size: many
cdr3_nt: TGTGCCAGCAGCTTAGGGGCCCTACCTAGAACAGATACGCAGTATTTT
cdr3_aa: CASSLGALPRTDTQYF

v_call: TRBV12-3/TRBV12-4
d_call: NA
j_call: TRBJ1-5
cdr3_length: 14
clone_size: many
cdr3_nt: TGTGCCAGCAGTTTATTAGGGTTGGGTCAGCCCCAGCATTTT
cdr3_aa: CASSLLGLGQPQHF

v_call: TRBV10-3
d_call: TRBD1
j_call: TRBJ2-3
cdr3_length: 17
clone_size: NA
cdr3_nt: TGTGCCATCAGTGAGTCAGGTGGGACAGGGGCAACAGATACGCAGTATTTT
cdr3_aa: CAISESGGTGATDTQYF

v_call: TRBV6-5
d_call: NA
j_call: TRBJ2-2
cdr3_length: 16
clone_size: many
cdr3_nt: TGTGCCAGCAGACTCGCCGGGACAAACAACACCGGGGAGCTGTTTTTT
cdr3_aa: CASRLAGTNNTGELFF

v_call: TRBV5-1
d_call: NA
j_call: TRBJ1-1
cdr3_length: 12
clone_size: many
cdr3_nt: TGCGCCAGCGGAACAGGGAACACTGAAGCTTTCTTT
cdr3_aa: CASGTGNTEAFF

v_call: TRBV11-2
d_call: NA
j_call: TRBJ1-1
cdr3_length: 14
clone_size: many
cdr3_nt: TGTGCCAGCAGCCCGCAAAGCTTGAACACTGAAGCTTTCTTT
cdr3_aa: CASSPQSLNTEAFF